The entry that follows covers one TCR beta chain sequence. TCR beta sequences were obtained from blood CD8+ and CD4+ T cells. This entry is derived from a study of CD8 T cells in Susac syndrome. Random hexamers served to reverse transcribe roughly 0.5 to 1 ug RNA. TCRdb used MiXCR to reprocess the immunoSEQ multiplex PCR reads, holding one entry per CDR3 protein. Of around 150,000 distinct CDR3 sequences in the sample, over 85% were seen once. Between the trimmed V and J ends, which lost 3 bases and 2 bases, there was a span of 15 bases. This CDR3 region has 16 residues. Germline V gives CDR1 SGHDT, CDR2 YYEEEE.

Sequencing used CD4+ T cells from PBMCs. The chain links TRBV5-6 to TRBJ1-3, with unresolved D. The clonotype originates from a human donor in good health. The CDR3 protein is CASSSPRESPGNTIYF. The DNA for the CDR3 is TGTGCCAGCAGCTCGCCGAGGGAAAGTCCTGGAAACACCATATATTTT.